These T cell receptor beta chains were read from a single sample in a study of T cell repertoires in cytomegalovirus infection. Their antigen targets remain unknown. MiXCR was run by TCRdb on the reads, yielding one entry per CDR3 protein. The sample carries 50,000 to 55,000 distinct CDR3 sequences, around 20% recorded once. The specimen was CD8+ T cells from cultured PBMCs, collected from culture after CMV antigen stimulation. All receptors come from a human donor in good health (CMV status not recorded). Some clones in this sample may be carry-over from other donors' samples. The CDR3 runs from the conserved cysteine through the conserved F or W. The D gene is left open where the match is weak. Clone size is given for some rows only: seen once, a few or many times, or a class if the clone is expanded.

d_call: TRBD1; v_call: TRBV12-3/TRBV12-4; clone_size: few; j_call: TRBJ1-6; cdr3_aa: CASSSPRLQGADSPLHF; cdr3_nt: TGTGCCAGCAGTTCACCACGACTACAGGGGGCGGATTCACCCCTCCACTTT
d_call: NA; v_call: TRBV6-2/TRBV6-3; clone_size: NA; j_call: TRBJ2-3; cdr3_aa: CASSYDDRPHMNTQYF; cdr3_nt: TGTGCCAGCAGTTACGATGACAGACCCCACATGAATACGCAGTATTTT
d_call: TRBD1; v_call: TRBV27; clone_size: many; j_call: TRBJ2-1; cdr3_aa: CASSSGTGFYNEQFF; cdr3_nt: TGTGCCAGCAGTTCTGGGACAGGGTTTTACAATGAGCAGTTCTTC
d_call: NA; v_call: TRBV7-9; clone_size: few; j_call: TRBJ1-1; cdr3_aa: CASSQQPNEAFF; cdr3_nt: TGTGCCAGCAGCCAACAGCCAAATGAAGCTTTCTTT
d_call: TRBD2; v_call: TRBV20-1; clone_size: many; j_call: TRBJ2-7; cdr3_aa: CSARVGLAGPRVGEQYF; cdr3_nt: TGCAGTGCTAGAGTGGGACTAGCGGGGCCTAGGGTTGGGGAGCAGTACTTC
d_call: TRBD1; v_call: TRBV20-1; clone_size: NA; j_call: TRBJ1-1; cdr3_aa: CSPYLGQSIEAFF; cdr3_nt: TGCAGTCCCTACCTGGGACAGTCGATTGAAGCTTTCTTT
d_call: NA; v_call: TRBV27; clone_size: few; j_call: TRBJ2-1; cdr3_aa: CASSPWANGKNNEQFF; cdr3_nt: TGTGCCAGCAGTCCATGGGCCAATGGGAAGAACAATGAGCAGTTCTTC
d_call: TRBD2; v_call: TRBV20-1; clone_size: NA; j_call: TRBJ2-7; cdr3_aa: CSARDRTSGYYEQYF; cdr3_nt: TGCAGTGCTAGAGATAGGACTAGCGGGTATTACGAGCAGTACTTC
d_call: NA; v_call: TRBV7-8; clone_size: NA; j_call: TRBJ2-3; cdr3_aa: CASSLEQFMSLTDTQYF; cdr3_nt: TGTGCCAGCAGCTTAGAACAGTTCATGAGCTTGACGGATACGCAGTATTTT
d_call: NA; v_call: TRBV6-8; clone_size: NA; j_call: TRBJ1-6; cdr3_aa: CASSSRQSSYNSPLHF; cdr3_nt: TGTGCCAGCAGTAGTCGACAGAGCTCCTATAATTCACCCCTCCACTTT
d_call: TRBD1; v_call: TRBV12-3/TRBV12-4; clone_size: few; j_call: TRBJ2-7; cdr3_aa: CASSFPGQGGKRSGEQYF; cdr3_nt: TGTGCCAGCAGTTTCCCGGGACAGGGAGGCAAACGGTCGGGGGAGCAGTACTTC
d_call: NA; v_call: TRBV27; clone_size: many; j_call: TRBJ2-5; cdr3_aa: CASTSEGRETQYF; cdr3_nt: TGTGCCAGCACCTCCGAGGGGCGGGAGACCCAGTACTTC
d_call: NA; v_call: TRBV14; clone_size: NA; j_call: TRBJ2-3; cdr3_aa: CASSQGSSGKSTDTQYF; cdr3_nt: TGTGCCAGCAGCCAAGGTTCCAGCGGAAAAAGCACAGATACGCAGTATTTT
d_call: NA; v_call: TRBV12-3/TRBV12-4; clone_size: NA; j_call: TRBJ1-4; cdr3_aa: CASSLAATNEKLFF; cdr3_nt: TGTGCCAGCAGTTTAGCAGCAACTAATGAAAAACTGTTTTTT
d_call: TRBD1; v_call: TRBV11-2; clone_size: few; j_call: TRBJ2-3; cdr3_aa: CASSFRTGVDTQYF; cdr3_nt: TGTGCCAGCAGCTTTAGGACAGGGGTAGATACGCAGTATTTT
d_call: TRBD2; v_call: TRBV7-3; clone_size: NA; j_call: TRBJ2-2; cdr3_aa: CASSSRGGRTGELFF; cdr3_nt: TGTGCCAGCAGCTCCCGGGGGGGCCGGACCGGGGAGCTGTTTTTT
d_call: TRBD1; v_call: TRBV27; clone_size: many; j_call: TRBJ2-5; cdr3_aa: CASSRGTGGQETQYF; cdr3_nt: TGTGCCAGCAGCCGCGGGACAGGGGGACAAGAGACCCAGTACTTC
d_call: NA; v_call: TRBV9; clone_size: NA; j_call: TRBJ2-1; cdr3_aa: CASSATAYNEQFF; cdr3_nt: TGTGCCAGCAGCGCGACAGCATACAATGAGCAGTTCTTC
d_call: TRBD1; v_call: TRBV6-2/TRBV6-3; clone_size: few; j_call: TRBJ2-7; cdr3_aa: CASSTWTGRSYEQYF; cdr3_nt: TGTGCCAGCAGTACCTGGACAGGGAGGTCCTACGAGCAGTACTTC
d_call: TRBD1; v_call: TRBV7-9; clone_size: NA; j_call: TRBJ2-7; cdr3_aa: CASSLSQGGLNYEQYF; cdr3_nt: TGTGCCAGCAGCCTCTCCCAAGGGGGCTTAAACTACGAGCAGTACTTC
d_call: NA; v_call: TRBV7-2; clone_size: few; j_call: TRBJ2-7; cdr3_aa: CASSLGGSSSYEQYF; cdr3_nt: TGTGCCAGCAGCTTAGGCGGCAGCAGCTCCTACGAGCAGTACTTC
d_call: TRBD1; v_call: TRBV7-8; clone_size: few; j_call: TRBJ2-1; cdr3_aa: CASSGEGQGPRLYEQFF; cdr3_nt: TGTGCCAGCAGTGGGGAGGGACAGGGACCCCGGCTCTATGAGCAGTTCTTC
d_call: TRBD1; v_call: TRBV11-2; clone_size: many; j_call: TRBJ1-1; cdr3_aa: CASSTARGEAFF; cdr3_nt: TGTGCCAGCAGCACCGCCAGGGGGGAGGCTTTCTTT
d_call: NA; v_call: TRBV7-2; clone_size: few; j_call: TRBJ2-4; cdr3_aa: CASSLAGGVRAKNIQYF; cdr3_nt: TGTGCCAGCAGCTTAGCGGGCGGGGTGAGGGCCAAAAACATTCAGTACTTC
d_call: TRBD1; v_call: TRBV12-5; clone_size: NA; j_call: TRBJ1-1; cdr3_aa: CASGPGTGGLNTEAFF; cdr3_nt: TGTGCTAGTGGGCCCGGGACAGGGGGCCTGAACACTGAAGCTTTCTTT
d_call: TRBD2; v_call: TRBV6-2/TRBV6-3; clone_size: few; j_call: TRBJ2-1; cdr3_aa: CASTPTSAPSGSYNEQFF; cdr3_nt: TGTGCCAGCACCCCCACTAGCGCTCCTTCCGGCTCCTACAATGAGCAGTTCTTC
d_call: NA; v_call: TRBV7-4; clone_size: NA; j_call: TRBJ1-4; cdr3_aa: CASSPRRGPTPWIGTTNEKLFF; cdr3_nt: TGTGCCAGCAGCCCACGGCGGGGCCCGACCCCGTGGATCGGGACAACTAATGAAAAACTGTTTTTT
d_call: TRBD2; v_call: TRBV2; clone_size: few; j_call: TRBJ2-2; cdr3_aa: CASSETGTSESGELFF; cdr3_nt: TGTGCCAGCAGTGAGACCGGGACTAGCGAGAGCGGGGAGCTGTTTTTT
d_call: NA; v_call: TRBV7-9; clone_size: few; j_call: TRBJ1-2; cdr3_aa: CASSPEGRPGGYTF; cdr3_nt: TGTGCCAGCAGCCCCGAGGGCAGGCCTGGGGGCTACACCTTC
d_call: NA; v_call: TRBV7-2; clone_size: few; j_call: TRBJ2-7; cdr3_aa: CASSLSGVSYEQYF; cdr3_nt: TGTGCCAGCAGCTTATCGGGGGTCTCCTACGAGCAGTACTTC
d_call: NA; v_call: TRBV7-2; clone_size: NA; j_call: TRBJ2-7; cdr3_aa: CASSLARRTLFYEQYF; cdr3_nt: TGTGCCAGCAGCTTAGCGCGGCGGACTCTCTTCTACGAGCAGTACTTC
d_call: NA; v_call: TRBV11-2; clone_size: few; j_call: TRBJ1-2; cdr3_aa: CASSLVSDYGYTF; cdr3_nt: TGTGCCAGCAGCTTAGTGTCGGACTATGGCTACACCTTC
d_call: NA; v_call: TRBV7-2; clone_size: few; j_call: TRBJ2-5; cdr3_aa: CASSPPWAPGEETQYF; cdr3_nt: TGTGCCAGCAGCCCCCCCTGGGCCCCAGGGGAAGAGACCCAGTACTTC
d_call: NA; v_call: TRBV12-3/TRBV12-4; clone_size: many; j_call: TRBJ1-5; cdr3_aa: CASSLGSSNQPQHF; cdr3_nt: TGTGCCAGCAGTTTAGGAAGTAGCAATCAGCCCCAGCATTTT
d_call: NA; v_call: TRBV7-8; clone_size: NA; j_call: TRBJ1-5; cdr3_aa: CASSLGWRVGNQPQHF; cdr3_nt: TGTGCCAGCAGCTTAGGTTGGAGAGTGGGCAATCAGCCCCAGCATTTT
d_call: NA; v_call: TRBV11-2; clone_size: NA; j_call: TRBJ2-7; cdr3_aa: CASSFSRGSSYEQYF; cdr3_nt: TGTGCCAGCAGCTTCAGTCGGGGGAGCTCCTACGAGCAGTACTTC
d_call: TRBD1; v_call: TRBV7-4; clone_size: many; j_call: TRBJ2-7; cdr3_aa: CASSKQTGSYEQYF; cdr3_nt: TGTGCCAGCAGCAAACAGACAGGGAGCTACGAGCAGTACTTC
d_call: NA; v_call: TRBV27; clone_size: NA; j_call: TRBJ1-5; cdr3_aa: CASSLTPEQGQPQHF; cdr3_nt: TGTGCCAGCAGTTTGACACCTGAGCAGGGCCAGCCCCAGCATTTT
d_call: NA; v_call: TRBV4-1; clone_size: NA; j_call: TRBJ2-3; cdr3_aa: CASSQALKGADTQYF; cdr3_nt: TGCGCCAGCAGCCAAGCTTTAAAAGGTGCAGATACGCAGTATTTT
d_call: NA; v_call: TRBV7-2; clone_size: few; j_call: TRBJ1-5; cdr3_aa: CASSLGGASQPQHF; cdr3_nt: TGTGCCAGCAGCTTAGGAGGGGCAAGTCAGCCCCAGCATTTT
d_call: TRBD2; v_call: TRBV7-2; clone_size: NA; j_call: TRBJ2-3; cdr3_aa: CASSLWGEGYTDTQYF; cdr3_nt: TGTGCCAGCAGCCTTTGGGGGGAGGGGTACACAGATACGCAGTATTTT
d_call: NA; v_call: TRBV12-3/TRBV12-4; clone_size: NA; j_call: TRBJ2-2; cdr3_aa: CASSPDRTTGELFF; cdr3_nt: TGTGCCAGCAGCCCTGACAGAACCACCGGGGAGCTGTTTTTT
d_call: NA; v_call: TRBV7-2; clone_size: few; j_call: TRBJ2-1; cdr3_aa: CASSPTGSSGIGQFF; cdr3_nt: TGTGCCAGCAGCCCAACCGGCTCCTCCGGGATCGGGCAGTTCTTC
d_call: TRBD1; v_call: TRBV6-1; clone_size: few; j_call: TRBJ2-7; cdr3_aa: CASSIGTGDHEQYF; cdr3_nt: TGTGCCAGCAGCATCGGGACAGGGGACCACGAGCAGTACTTC
d_call: TRBD1; v_call: TRBV6-1; clone_size: many; j_call: TRBJ2-7; cdr3_aa: CASSEAPDRAHSQYF; cdr3_nt: TGTGCCAGCAGTGAAGCGCCGGACAGGGCGCATTCGCAGTACTTC
d_call: NA; v_call: TRBV7-9; clone_size: many; j_call: TRBJ2-1; cdr3_aa: CASSPGSVYNEQFF; cdr3_nt: TGTGCCAGCAGCCCCGGTTCAGTCTACAATGAGCAGTTCTTC
d_call: NA; v_call: TRBV7-6; clone_size: NA; j_call: TRBJ2-1; cdr3_aa: CASSLGPREVDSYNEQFF; cdr3_nt: TGTGCCAGCAGCTTAGGCCCGAGGGAAGTGGACTCCTACAATGAGCAGTTCTTC
d_call: NA; v_call: TRBV12-3/TRBV12-4; clone_size: few; j_call: TRBJ1-2; cdr3_aa: CASTGDGYGYTF; cdr3_nt: TGTGCCAGCACAGGGGATGGCTATGGCTACACCTTC
d_call: TRBD2; v_call: TRBV7-2; clone_size: NA; j_call: TRBJ2-5; cdr3_aa: CASSPMGLVGETQYF; cdr3_nt: TGTGCCAGCAGCCCAATGGGACTAGTCGGCGAGACCCAGTACTTC
d_call: TRBD2; v_call: TRBV27; clone_size: few; j_call: TRBJ2-7; cdr3_aa: CASSLSGTSVYEQYF; cdr3_nt: TGTGCCAGCAGTTTATCCGGGACTAGCGTTTACGAGCAGTACTTC